This T cell receptor beta chain was profiled in a study of cytomegalovirus exposure and HLA in healthy donors. Findings and caveats of the study: Usually a TCR sequence was rare, but some public TCRs were found in many donors. According to reports, the classifier identified cytomegalovirus status with high specificity and sensitivity.

Repertoires were generated with immunoSEQ multiplex PCR, while TCRdb's copy carries only in-frame clones and drops some. The data hold roughly 65,000 clones, with roughly 92% observed a single time. Notes on this clone: The target antigen is unknown.

Germline-derived CDR1 and CDR2 are SGHNT and YENEEA. The CDR3 is made up of 12 amino acids. V lost 3 bases, J lost 9 bases, and 9 bases lay in between. The specimen was PBMCs. The chain joins TRBV11-3 to TRBJ2-1; D unclear. The receptor's source is a man between 18 and 29 years old in good health and CMV-seropositive. The CDR3 DNA is TGTGCCAGCAGCTTGCGGAGATCTGAGCAGTTCTTC. This sequence encodes CASSLRRSEQFF.